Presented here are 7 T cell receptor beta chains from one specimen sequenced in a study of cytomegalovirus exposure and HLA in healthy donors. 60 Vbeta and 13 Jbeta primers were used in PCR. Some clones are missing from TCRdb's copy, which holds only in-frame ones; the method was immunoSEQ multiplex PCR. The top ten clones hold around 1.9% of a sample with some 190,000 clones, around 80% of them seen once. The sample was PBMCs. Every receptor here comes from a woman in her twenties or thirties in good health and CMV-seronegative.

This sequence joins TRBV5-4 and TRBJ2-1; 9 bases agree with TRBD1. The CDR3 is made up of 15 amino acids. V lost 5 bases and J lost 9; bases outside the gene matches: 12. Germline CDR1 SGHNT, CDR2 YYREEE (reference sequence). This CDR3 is CASSPKPGQGGEQFF. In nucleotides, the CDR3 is TGTGCCAGCAGTCCTAAGCCGGGACAGGGAGGTGAGCAGTTCTTC.

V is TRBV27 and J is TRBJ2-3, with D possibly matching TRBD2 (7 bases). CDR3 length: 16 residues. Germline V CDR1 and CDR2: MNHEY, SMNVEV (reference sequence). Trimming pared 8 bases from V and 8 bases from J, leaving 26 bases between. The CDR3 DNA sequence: TGTGCCAGCGACGACAGGCGGGCGGGGGCCCGGGGTACGCAGTATTTT. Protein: CASDDRRAGARGTQYF.

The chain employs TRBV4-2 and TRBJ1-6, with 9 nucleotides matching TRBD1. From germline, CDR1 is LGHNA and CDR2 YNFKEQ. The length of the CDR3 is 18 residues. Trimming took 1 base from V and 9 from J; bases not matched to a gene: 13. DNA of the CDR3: TGTGCCAGCAGCCAAGCCTTCACTCCGGGACAGGGAAGTTCACCCCTCCACTTT. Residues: CASSQAFTPGQGSSPLHF.

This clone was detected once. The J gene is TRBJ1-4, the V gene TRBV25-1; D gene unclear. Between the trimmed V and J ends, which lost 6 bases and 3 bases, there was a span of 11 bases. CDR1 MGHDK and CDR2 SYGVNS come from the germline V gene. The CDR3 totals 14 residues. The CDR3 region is CASRSYSSNEKLFF. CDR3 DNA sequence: TGTGCCAGCAGATCATACAGCTCTAATGAAAAACTGTTTTTT.

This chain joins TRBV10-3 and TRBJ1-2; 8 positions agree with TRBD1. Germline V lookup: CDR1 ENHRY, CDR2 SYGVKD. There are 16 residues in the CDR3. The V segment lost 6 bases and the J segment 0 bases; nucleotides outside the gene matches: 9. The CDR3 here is CAIRNTRQGTNYGYTF. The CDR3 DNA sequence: TGTGCCATCAGGAACACCCGACAGGGGACTAACTATGGCTACACCTTC.

The CDR3 region is CAWGQQNTEAFF. As DNA, the CDR3 is TGTGCCTGGGGGCAGCAGAACACTGAAGCTTTCTTT. The chain uses TRBV30 and TRBJ1-1; no firm D call. CDR3 length: 12 residues. Deletions cut 5 bases from V and 1 base from J, with 8 bases between. Germline assignment: CDR1 GTSNPN and CDR2 SVGIG (reference sequence). The full variable domain, rest sourced from reference TRBV30 and TRBJ1-1, is SQTIHQWPATLVQPVGSPLSLECTVEGTSNPNLYWYRQAAGRGLQLLFYSVGIGQISSEVPQNLSASRPQDRQFILSSKKLLLSDSGFYLCAWGQQNTEAFFGQGTRLTVV.

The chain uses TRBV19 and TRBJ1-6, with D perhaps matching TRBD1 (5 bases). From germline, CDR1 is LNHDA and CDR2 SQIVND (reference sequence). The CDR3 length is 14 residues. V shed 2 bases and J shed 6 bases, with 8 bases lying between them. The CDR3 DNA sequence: TGTGCCAGTAGTATAAGACAGTTTAATTCACCCCTCCACTTT. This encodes CASSIRQFNSPLHF.